These 23 T cell receptor beta chains came from one sample sequenced in a study of CD8 T cells in ankylosing spondylitis. TCRdb used MiXCR to reprocess the 5' RACE reads, holding one entry per CDR3 protein. The sample includes a few hundred thousand distinct CDR3 sequences, 20% to 25% of them seen just once. What was sequenced was blood, either unsorted or a sorted T cell fraction (not recorded which). These receptors all stem from a male donor with ankylosing spondylitis or in good health (not recorded which).

The chain combines TRBV12-3 or TRBV12-4 with TRBJ2-7; no clear D gene. V was cut by 0 bases and J by 3 bases, with 9 bases left in between. This CDR3 comprises 14 residues. This CDR3 reads CASSLAGSNYEQYF. The CDR3 nucleotides are TGTGCCAGCAGTTTAGCCGGCTCGAACTACGAGCAGTACTTC.

The rearrangement links TRBV6-5 to TRBJ2-1; TRBD2 might be the D (5 bases). Germline values: CDR1 MNHEY, CDR2 SVGAGI. The CDR3 has 15 amino acids. V shed 2 bases and J shed 0 bases, with 8 bases lying between them. CDR3 DNA: TGTGCCAGCAGTTACGTAGGGAGCTCCTACAATGAGCAGTTCTTC. Translated, it gives CASSYVGSSYNEQFF.

This chain connects TRBV15 to TRBJ2-1; maybe TRBD2 (6 bases). The V gene lost 8 bases and the J gene lost 8 bases, with 16 bases spanning the gap. This CDR3 spans 13 amino acids. Germline lookup yields CDR1 LNHNV and CDR2 YYDKDF (reference sequence). The CDR3 reads CATVGRRKDEQFF. CDR3 sequence (DNA): TGTGCCACCGTGGGGAGGCGGAAGGATGAGCAGTTCTTC.

The genes are TRBV11-2 and TRBJ2-1; D is perhaps TRBD1 (7 bases). This CDR3 spans 13 amino acids. From germline, CDR1 is SGHAT and CDR2 FQNNGV. V shed 7 bases and J shed 8 bases, with 15 bases lying between them. The CDR3 is CASTATGRHEQFF. In DNA form, the CDR3 reads TGTGCCAGCACCGCGACAGGGAGGCATGAGCAGTTCTTC.

At least ten counts were recorded for this clonotype. The CDR3 DNA reads as TGTGCCAGCAGCCAAGATCCAGAGGATGAGCAGTTCTTC. This codes for CASSQDPEDEQFF. The chain joins TRBV3-1 to TRBJ2-1; D call uncertain. V was clipped by 0 bases and J by 8 bases, with 8 bases between them. Per the germline V gene, CDR1 is LGHDT and CDR2 is YNNKEL (reference sequence). The CDR3 has 13 residues.

The V gene is TRBV28, the J gene TRBJ2-1; D possibly corresponds to TRBD1 (5 bases). V lost 6 bases and J 9 bases, leaving 9 bases between the germline ends. CDR3 length: 11 amino acids. The germline V gene encodes CDR1 MDHEN and CDR2 SYDVKM. CDR3 sequence: CASRRTIEQFF. Here the CDR3 DNA reads TGTGCCAGCAGGAGGACAATTGAGCAGTTCTTC.

V and J are TRBV7-9 and TRBJ2-3; tentatively, D is TRBD1 or TRBD2 (6 bases each). This CDR3 has 16 residues. Germline CDR1 reads SEHNR; CDR2 reads FQNEAQ (reference sequence). Trimming took off 3 bases at V and 1 base at J, with 14 bases between the two ends. The CDR3 is CASSFAGGSGTDTQYF. The CDR3 region has the DNA TGTGCCAGCAGCTTCGCCGGGGGCTCCGGCACAGATACGCAGTATTTT.

The V and J genes are TRBV7-2 and TRBJ2-1; D is possibly TRBD2 (6 bases). Trimming cost V 4 bases and J 8 bases, with 9 bases left between them. Germline values: CDR1 SGHTA, CDR2 FQGNSA. CDR3 length equals 12 residues. The CDR3 bases are TGTGCCAGCAGCTCTAGCGACGATGAGCAGTTCTTC. Residues: CASSSSDDEQFF.

This clonotype is a singleton in its sample. This chain uses TRBV7-9 with TRBJ2-3; D tentatively reads TRBD1 or TRBD2 (5 bases each). CDR1 is SEHNR and CDR2 is FQNEAQ in the germline V gene (reference sequence). V was clipped by 5 bases and J by 3 bases, with 18 bases between them. This CDR3 comprises 16 residues. CDR3: CASSHLPPGPTDTQYF. The DNA of the CDR3 is TGTGCCAGCAGCCATCTGCCCCCGGGGCCAACAGATACGCAGTATTTT.

The chain is built from TRBV10-3 and TRBJ2-7, with 8 bases lining up with TRBD2. V lost 3 bases to trimming and J lost 0 bases; unmatched junction nucleotides: 4. The CDR3 consists of 15 residues. Germline lookup yields CDR1 ENHRY and CDR2 SYGVKD. CDR3 region: CAISDIAGSSYEQYF. CDR3 nucleotide sequence: TGTGCCATCAGTGACATAGCGGGGAGCTCCTACGAGCAGTACTTC.

The rearrangement links TRBV20-1 to TRBJ2-3, with TRBD2 matching over 7 bases. The CDR3 is made up of 14 amino acids. Germline lookup yields CDR1 DFQATT and CDR2 SNEGSKA (reference sequence). Trimming cost V 6 bases and J 4 bases; bases outside gene matches: 10. The chain's CDR3 is CSATGLNTADTQYF. The CDR3 coding sequence is TGCAGTGCCACGGGACTAAATACCGCAGATACGCAGTATTTT.

The table lists this clonotype with a few counts. V usage is TRBV7-8 and J usage is TRBJ2-7; TRBD1 aligns across 7 bases. The CDR3 runs 14 residues. Trimming took 5 bases from V and 4 from J; bases not matched to a gene: 8. Germline V CDR1 and CDR2: SGHVS, FQNEAQ. The CDR3 sequence is CASSGEQTGYEQYF. CDR3 bases: TGTGCCAGCAGCGGGGAACAGACAGGGTACGAGCAGTACTTC.

The chain joins TRBV7-9 to TRBJ2-7, with D possibly matching TRBD1 (5 bases). Trimming removed 6 bases from V and 3 bases from J, with 12 bases in between. CDR3 length: 13 amino acids. Germline lookup yields CDR1 SEHNR and CDR2 FQNEAQ (reference sequence). CDR3 in amino acids: CASSDRFFYEQYF. In nucleotides, the CDR3 is TGTGCCAGCAGTGACAGATTTTTCTACGAGCAGTACTTC.

This clonotype appeared many times. The chain has TRBV25-1 and TRBJ2-7; TRBD1 agrees at 7 bases. The V gene's germline CDR1 is MGHDK and CDR2 SYGVNS. The J segment lost 3 bases and the V segment lost 6 bases, leaving 2 bases of the junction unmatched. The CDR3 extends over 12 amino acids. CDR3: CASRAGGYEQYF. The DNA of the CDR3 is TGTGCCAGCAGGGCAGGGGGCTACGAGCAGTACTTC.

V is TRBV29-1 and J is TRBJ2-7, with D unclear. Germline V gene data show CDR1 as SQVTM and CDR2 as ANQGSEA. V lost 4 bases to trimming and J lost 7 bases, with 14 bases between them. The CDR3 has 12 residues. The CDR3: CSVGLTWYEQYF. The CDR3 nucleotides read TGCAGCGTTGGCTTGACATGGTATGAGCAGTACTTC.

This clonotype rates as medium-sized. The chain combines TRBV4-2 with TRBJ1-4; D is undetermined. CDR1 is LGHNA, CDR2 YNFKEQ, per germline. V lost 2 bases and J 3 bases, leaving 19 bases between the germline ends. This CDR3 is built from 18 residues. The CDR3 here is CASSQLLLEGQANEKLFF. DNA of the CDR3: TGTGCCAGCAGCCAACTTCTCCTGGAGGGTCAGGCTAATGAAAAACTGTTTTTT.

This clonotype was found a few times. The genes are TRBV29-1 and TRBJ2-7; 12 bases fit TRBD1. Germline assignment: CDR1 SQVTM and CDR2 ANQGSEA. The CDR3 is 16 residues long. V was pared by 7 bases and J by 0 bases, with 10 bases of the junction left unmatched. The CDR3 sequence: CSGVGTGQGASYEQYF. The CDR3 nucleotides are TGCAGCGGCGTCGGGACGGGACAGGGGGCCTCCTACGAGCAGTACTTC.

The chain is built from TRBV7-3 and TRBJ1-4, with no clear D. The CDR3 contains 12 residues. In germline, CDR1 is SGHTA, CDR2 FQGTGA. Trimming removed 1 base from V and 15 bases from J, with 12 bases in between. The CDR3 DNA reads as TGTGCCAGCAGCTTAAGCTTCCGGAGGGTGTTTTTT. Translated: CASSLSFRRVFF.

The rearrangement links TRBV12-3 or TRBV12-4 to TRBJ2-1; 8 positions match TRBD1. J was trimmed by 4 bases and V by 3 bases; bases with no gene match: 5. This CDR3 comprises 15 residues. The CDR3, as DNA: TGTGCCAGCAGTTTCGGGACAGGCATGTACAATGAGCAGTTCTTC. It translates to CASSFGTGMYNEQFF.

The chain recombines TRBV30 with TRBJ2-7; no reliable D call. The CDR3 is made up of 11 amino acids. V was pared by 3 bases and J by 3 bases, with 6 bases between. CDR1 and CDR2 (germline): GTSNPN, SVGIG (reference sequence). The CDR3 DNA is TGTGCCTGGAGCCCGGACTACGAGCAGTACTTC. It is translated as CAWSPDYEQYF.

This clonotype was seen at least ten times. V gene TRBV12-3 or TRBV12-4 combines with J gene TRBJ2-3; D gene uncertain. This CDR3 contains 13 residues. The V end was cut by 3 bases, the J end by 1 base, with 5 bases between. The CDR3 coding sequence is TGTGCCAGCAGTTTCCAGGGCACAGATACGCAGTATTTT. This sequence encodes CASSFQGTDTQYF.

The V and J genes are TRBV6-4 and TRBJ2-3, with D perhaps matching TRBD2 (6 bases). The V and J ends lost 0 bases and 3 bases respectively, with 10 bases between them. This CDR3 is built from 15 residues. Germline V gives CDR1 MRHNA, CDR2 SNTAGT. CDR3 sequence (DNA): TGTGCCAGCAGTGACTCAGTACTAGCAACAGATACGCAGTATTTT. The encoded protein is CASSDSVLATDTQYF.

This clonotype has only a few counts. The rearrangement uses TRBV29-1 and TRBJ2-7, with D tentatively TRBD1 (6 bases). The germline gives CDR1 SQVTM, CDR2 ANQGSEA. This CDR3 contains 13 residues. Trimming removed 6 bases from V and 1 base from J, with 13 bases in between. This CDR3 is CSVGAYSSYEQYF. Written as DNA, the CDR3 is TGCAGCGTGGGGGCCTACTCTTCCTACGAGCAGTACTTC.